This TCR beta chain was documented in a study of metastatic and nonmetastatic thyroid tumors (dated by TCRdb to the early 2020s). General notes on the study: The researchers compared repertoires between peripheral blood samples and tumor or nodule tissue samples from patients with malignant or benign thyroid disease. Here is what the overall study found, with its caveats: In both blood and tumor samples, malignant tumors were reported to have significantly higher TCR beta diversity than benign nodules.

Library preparation employed PCR. Instrument on record: Illumina HiSeq 4000. The TCR beta-chain CDR3 region of each patient was profiled by high-throughput sequencing. The original methods were these. Drawing on CDR3 differences between clinicopathological groups, the researchers built a classifier meant to tell apart patients with distant-metastatic papillary thyroid cancer. To measure repertoire diversity the researchers used the Shannon index, while the Morisita-Horn index served to gauge how similar the tumor and blood repertoires were. The public sequencing data were trimmed at Q25 with fastp and processed into clonotypes with MiXCR by TCRdb, which kept only in-frame beta chains. The V and J calls shown here were made by TCRdb, not taken from the authors' results. This sample holds 10,000 to 15,000 clones; 27% were observed only once. The biggest ten clones account for about a fifth of the sample.

Before undergoing thyroid surgery, none of the patients had been given any kind of treatment. The study retrospectively analysed patient clinical samples collected from the early 2010s to the late 2010s using T-cell receptor beta sequencing. This clone was detected once. There is no known antigen for this receptor. Nothing much larger sits one base from this clone, and base qualities are not available. Single-read evidence is weak. CDR1 and CDR2 are read off the germline V gene as KGHSH and LQKENI. The V end loses 6 bases and the J end loses 11 bases, and a stretch of 19 bases separates them. The CDR3 runs 13 amino acids, cysteine and phenylalanine included. Solely the CDR3 DNA is kept, with 39 bases framed from the first base.

This sequence was found in a female donor with papillary thyroid cancer or a benign thyroid nodule (not recorded which). Some clones in this sample may be carry-over from other donors' samples. The V gene is TRBV18 and the J gene is TRBJ1-1, with TRBD1 as a weak D call on 6 bases. Sequences were obtained from tumor tissue. The DNA reads TGTGCCAGCTCTCTCGACAGGAGTGGGGTTGCTTTCTTT. It encodes CASSLDRSGVAFF.